This T cell receptor (beta chain) was obtained from a study of blood T cell repertoires in COVID-19. Trimming cost V 6 bases and J 3 bases; bases outside gene matches: 4. This CDR3 spans 14 amino acids. CDR1 is SNHLY, CDR2 FYNNEI, per germline. Generated by immunoSEQ multiplex PCR, the TCRdb table keeps only in-frame clones and is missing some. The data hold about 320,000 clones, with more than 85% observed a single time. Sequencing input: PBMCs or T cells enriched from blood (not recorded which). The chain is built from TRBV2 and TRBJ1-4, with TRBD1 matching over 7 bases. The origin of this receptor is a woman aged 25 to 45 who had been exposed to COVID-19. The DNA of the CDR3 is TGTGCCAGCAGAGACAGGGTGGCTAATGAAAAACTGTTTTTT. Its translation: CASRDRVANEKLFF.